Below, 19 T cell receptor beta chains from the same sample are listed, as sequenced in a study of T-cell memory formation after mild COVID-19. TCRdb processed the 5' RACE reads anew with MiXCR; each CDR3 protein has one entry. Counted here are approximately 110,000 distinct CDR3 sequences, 22% occurring once; the ten biggest clones make up about 42%. The sample taken for sequencing was PBMCs or a T cell subset sorted from them (not recorded which). The receptor set was obtained from a man in his late teens or twenties who had mild COVID-19 (a few samples of this study predate the infection). Cell type and time point are not known.

V usage is TRBV4-1 and J usage is TRBJ2-7; perhaps TRBD1 as D (7 bases). Looked up from germline, CDR1 is MGHRA and CDR2 is YSYEKL. There are 15 residues in the CDR3. With 4 bases removed from V and 5 bases from J, the gap between germline ends came to 18 bases. Here the CDR3 reads CASSRGGTQGDEQYF. The CDR3 coding sequence is TGCGCCAGCAGCCGAGGGGGGACTCAGGGGGACGAGCAGTACTTC.

This sequence joins TRBV27 and TRBJ2-5; 8 positions match TRBD1. CDR3 length: 14 amino acids. CDR1 is MNHEY, CDR2 SMNVEV, per germline (reference sequence). J was trimmed by 5 bases and V by 7 bases; bases with no gene match: 9. CDR3 coding DNA: TGTGCCAGCACGAGGGCAGGGGGCGAGGAGACCCAGTACTTC. The encoded protein is CASTRAGGEETQYF.

There are a few counts of this clonotype. CDR3 sequence (DNA): TGTGCCAGCAGCGTAGGCGGGGAGGCACACATTCAGTACTTC. It is translated as CASSVGGEAHIQYF. The chain uses TRBV9 and TRBJ2-4; D perhaps matches TRBD2 (6 bases). V dropped 0 bases and J dropped 8 bases, with 12 bases sitting between them. The CDR3 consists of 14 residues. Germline CDR1 reads SGDLS; CDR2 reads YYNGEE.

This clonotype has ten or more counts. The chain links TRBV11-2 to TRBJ2-5; weak D call: TRBD2 (6 bases). CDR3 length: 14 amino acids. Germline lookup yields CDR1 SGHAT and CDR2 FQNNGV. V dropped 4 bases and J dropped 1 base, with 10 bases sitting between them. Written as DNA, the CDR3 is TGTGCCAGCAGCTCCCAGGGACTCCAAGAGACCCAGTACTTC. Translation: CASSSQGLQETQYF.

This chain connects TRBV6-2 or TRBV6-3 to TRBJ2-5; perhaps TRBD1 as D (6 bases). The CDR3 covers 13 residues. Germline CDR1 and CDR2: MNHEY and SVGEGT. V was cut by 4 bases and J by 4 bases, with 10 bases left in between. The CDR3 DNA reads TGTGCCAGCAGTTTCTGGGGGCGAGAGACCCAGTACTTC. Residues: CASSFWGRETQYF.

This clonotype has a handful of counts. The V call is TRBV6-2 or TRBV6-3, the J call TRBJ1-1; D is undetermined. The CDR3 consists of 13 residues. Per the germline V gene, CDR1 is MNHEY and CDR2 is SVGEGT. V lost 4 bases and J 5 bases, leaving 11 bases between the germline ends. CDR3 protein: CASSSTPGTEAFF. DNA of the CDR3: TGTGCCAGCAGTTCGACGCCCGGAACTGAAGCTTTCTTT.

This clonotype was seen only a few times. This chain joins TRBV4-3 and TRBJ2-2; 10 bases are a match to TRBD1. CDR1 is LGHNA and CDR2 is YSLEER in the germline V gene. The V and J ends lost 3 bases and 6 bases, in that order; junction bases with no gene match: 4. This CDR3 is 15 amino acids long. The CDR3 DNA reads as TGCGCCAGCAGCCAGGGACAGGGGCCGTCCGGGGAGCTGTTTTTT. It yields the protein CASSQGQGPSGELFF.

V and J are TRBV24-1 and TRBJ2-7; the match to TRBD2 covers 8 bases. CDR3 length: 15 amino acids. CDR1 and CDR2 from the germline V gene are KGHDR and SFDVKD. Trimming took 8 bases from V and 2 from J; bases not matched to a gene: 10. The CDR3 DNA follows: TGTGCCACCATTCCCCGGACTAGCCAGCCCTACGAGCAGTACTTC. Translating gives CATIPRTSQPYEQYF.

The count of this clonotype is one. V usage is TRBV5-1 and J usage is TRBJ1-1, with D perhaps TRBD1 (6 bases). V lost 0 bases to trimming and J lost 4 bases, with 16 bases between them. This CDR3 contains 16 residues. CDR1 and CDR2 (germline): SGHRS, YFSETQ. CDR3 nucleotide sequence: TGCGCCAGCAGCTTGGGTGCTGGGCAGGGGACCACTGAAGCTTTCTTT. This codes for CASSLGAGQGTTEAFF.

The gene calls are TRBV5-6 and TRBJ2-1; 10 bases are a match to TRBD2. The CDR3 has 15 amino acids. Germline assignment: CDR1 SGHDT and CDR2 YYEEEE. Trimming cost V 1 base and J 8 bases; bases outside gene matches: 6. CDR3 nucleotide sequence: TGTGCCAGCAGCTTGCCAGCGGGGGGGCCCTATGAGCAGTTCTTC. It translates to CASSLPAGGPYEQFF. Drawing the rest from reference TRBV5-6 and TRBJ2-1, the complete variable domain is DAGVTQSPTHLIKTRGQQVTLRCSPKSGHDTVSWYQQALGQGPQFIFQYYEEEERQRGNFPDRFSGHQFPNYSSELNVNALLLGDSALYLCASSLPAGGPYEQFFGPGTRLTVL.

The chain employs TRBV12-3 or TRBV12-4 and TRBJ1-2, with D possibly being TRBD1 (6 bases). V shed 3 bases and J shed 7 bases, with 15 bases lying between them. The CDR3 spans 14 residues. DNA for the CDR3: TGTGCCAGCAGTTTCAGGGGCCTTGCTTCTGGCTACACCTTC. Residues: CASSFRGLASGYTF.

This clonotype has a handful of counts. This chain links TRBV6-5 with TRBJ2-7, with a possible D match to TRBD1 (8 bases). The CDR3 runs to 15 residues. Trimming stripped 6 bases from V and 3 bases from J, with 18 bases between. Germline V gene data show CDR1 as MNHEY and CDR2 as SVGAGI. In nucleotides, the CDR3 is TGTGCCAGCAGACAGGGGGGGCTAAGAGACTACGAGCAGTACTTC. Its translation is CASRQGGLRDYEQYF.

This clonotype was observed a few times. J is TRBJ2-2 and V is TRBV15, with D unresolved. Trimming left V 5 bases short and J 0 bases short, with 4 bases between. This CDR3 is built from 13 residues. Germline values: CDR1 LNHNV, CDR2 YYDKDF (reference sequence). This chain's CDR3 is CATSGSNTGELFF. For the CDR3, the DNA is TGTGCCACCAGCGGTTCGAACACCGGGGAGCTGTTTTTT.

This clonotype has only a few counts. The rearrangement joins TRBV4-3 to TRBJ2-7; D is ambiguous. Germline V gene lookup returns CDR1 LGHNA and CDR2 YSLEER. The CDR3 sequence is 15 residues long. The V gene lost 0 bases and the J gene lost 4 bases, with 13 bases spanning the gap. CDR3: CASSQDRTWGYEQYF. CDR3 DNA: TGCGCCAGCAGCCAAGATAGAACCTGGGGTTACGAGCAGTACTTC.

This clonotype showed up many times. The rearrangement uses TRBV12-3 or TRBV12-4 and TRBJ2-1, with D perhaps TRBD2 (5 bases). The CDR3 totals 13 residues. The V end lost 3 bases, the J end lost 3 bases, and 6 bases lay between the germline ends. In DNA, the CDR3 is TGTGCCAGCAGTTTTGGAGGCTACAATGAGCAGTTCTTC. Amino acid sequence: CASSFGGYNEQFF.

This clonotype has just a few counts. V gene TRBV4-1 combines with J gene TRBJ2-2; D perhaps matches TRBD2 (5 bases). The ends were cut back, 6 bases at V and 1 base at J, with 21 bases in the middle. The CDR3 has 18 residues. Germline V CDR1 and CDR2: MGHRA, YSYEKL. In DNA form, the CDR3 reads TGCGCCAGCAGTCGCCGTGGAGATCACCGGGGGAACACCGGGGAGCTGTTTTTT. It is translated as CASSRRGDHRGNTGELFF.

This clonotype was seen a handful of times. This chain joins TRBV5-1 and TRBJ2-7; no clear D. Germline CDR1 and CDR2: SGHRS and YFSETQ. V shed 0 bases and J shed 1 base, with 8 bases lying between them. The CDR3 spans 14 residues. CDR3 protein: CASSLDPDSYEQYF. The DNA of the CDR3 is TGCGCCAGCAGCTTGGACCCAGATTCCTACGAGCAGTACTTC.

This clonotype has more than one count but fewer than ten. V is TRBV9 and J is TRBJ2-3, with a tentative D call TRBD2 (5 bases). Per germline, CDR1 SGDLS and CDR2 YYNGEE. The CDR3 spans 15 residues. The ends were cut back, 4 bases at V and 3 bases at J, with 15 bases in the middle. The CDR3 region has the DNA TGTGCCAGCAGCCAGGAAGGGTGGGAGACAGATACGCAGTATTTT. Residues: CASSQEGWETDTQYF.

There are a few counts of this clonotype. This rearrangement joins TRBV7-6 to TRBJ2-7, with 10 bases aligning to TRBD2. The CDR3 contains 16 residues. The J segment lost 4 bases and the V segment lost 1 base, leaving 7 bases of the junction unmatched. CDR1 SGHVS and CDR2 FNYEAQ come from the germline V gene. The CDR3 is CASSLVRLAGAYEQYF. CDR3 nucleotides: TGTGCCAGCAGCTTAGTCCGGCTAGCGGGGGCTTACGAGCAGTACTTC.